These 5 T cell receptor beta chains were sequenced from one sample in a study of T cells in Graves' hyperthyroidism and ophthalmopathy (dated by TCRdb to the late 2010s). Library prep was done by multiplex PCR. Sequenced on an Illumina HiSeq 2000. TCR beta CDR3 regions were amplified from RNA transcripts. A first-round RT-PCR of the TCR CDR3 used the HTBI primer set with the Qiagen OneStep RT-PCR kit. In-frame beta chains were kept once TCRdb had trimmed the public reads at Q25 with fastp and called clones with MiXCR. Under each unique CDR3 protein, matching rows form one entry showing the most common genes and DNA. This sample holds around 690,000 distinct CDR3 sequences; roughly 17% were observed only once. The ten largest clonotypes hold around 15% of the sample. Specimen: blood. Every receptor here comes from a man in his fifties with Graves' hyperthyroidism.

In this sample, this clonotype turned up many times. The V and J genes are TRBV28 and TRBJ2-7; 8 bases line up with TRBD2. The CDR3 runs 17 residues. Trimming at V came to 1 base and at J to 0 bases, leaving 8 bases not matched to a gene. CDR1 and CDR2 from the germline V gene are MDHEN and SYDVKM. CDR3 region: CASSLFGPGGNSYEQYF. The CDR3 region has the DNA TGTGCCAGCAGTTTATTTGGCCCGGGAGGGAACTCCTACGAGCAGTACTTC.

This clonotype turned up a few times. The rearrangement joins TRBV6-2 or TRBV6-3 to TRBJ2-4; 12 bases align to TRBD2. Germline loops: CDR1 MNHEY, CDR2 SVGEGT. This CDR3 spans 16 amino acids. V lost 4 bases and J lost 3; bases outside the gene matches: 4. The CDR3 bases are TGTGCCAGCAGTTCGGGACTAGCGGGCCTCAAAAACATTCAGTACTTC. Its translation is CASSSGLAGLKNIQYF.

This clonotype was recorded many times. The chain carries TRBV7-2 and TRBJ1-6; D is uncertain. Germline CDR1 reads SGHTA; CDR2 reads FQGNSA. The CDR3 sequence is 14 residues long. Between the trimmed V and J ends, which lost 5 bases and 8 bases, there was a span of 13 bases. The CDR3 here is CASSTATGYSPLHF. The CDR3, as DNA: TGTGCCAGCAGCACGGCGACGGGTTATTCACCCCTCCACTTT.

Many counts were recorded for this clonotype. The CDR3 region has the DNA TGTGCCAGCAGGCCTAACAGCGGGAGGTCTTCCTACGAGCAGTACTTC. It translates to CASRPNSGRSSYEQYF. This rearrangement joins TRBV2 to TRBJ2-7; 9 positions agree with TRBD2. After removal of 6 bases from V and 1 base from J, the junction contained 10 bases not matched to a gene. The CDR3 spans 16 residues. In germline, CDR1 is SNHLY, CDR2 FYNNEI.

The rearrangement links TRBV7-9 to TRBJ2-7, with D tentatively TRBD1 (6 bases). The germline gives CDR1 SEHNR, CDR2 FQNEAQ (reference sequence). The V end was cut by 5 bases, the J end by 3 bases, with 17 bases between. The CDR3 is 15 amino acids. The CDR3 is CASSPGQSPYYEQYF. The CDR3 coding sequence is TGTGCCAGCAGCCCAGGACAGAGCCCCTACTACGAGCAGTACTTC. Using reference TRBV7-9 and TRBJ2-7 for the parts outside the CDR3, the full variable domain is DTGVSQNPRHKITKRGQNVTFRCDPISEHNRLYWYRQTLGQGPEFLTYFQNEAQLEKSRLLSDRFSAERPKGSFSTLEIQRTEQGDSAMYLCASSPGQSPYYEQYFGPGTRLTVT.